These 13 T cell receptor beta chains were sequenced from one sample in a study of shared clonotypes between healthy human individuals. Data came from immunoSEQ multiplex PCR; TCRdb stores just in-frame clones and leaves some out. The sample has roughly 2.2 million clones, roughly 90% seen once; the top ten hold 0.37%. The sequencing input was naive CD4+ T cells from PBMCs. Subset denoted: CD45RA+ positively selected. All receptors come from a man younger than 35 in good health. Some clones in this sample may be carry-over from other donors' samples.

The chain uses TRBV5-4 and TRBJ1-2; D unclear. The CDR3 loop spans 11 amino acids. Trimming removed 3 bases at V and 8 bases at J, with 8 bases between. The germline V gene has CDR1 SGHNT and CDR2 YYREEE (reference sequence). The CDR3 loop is CASSWAEGYTF. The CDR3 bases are TGTGCCAGCAGCTGGGCCGAAGGCTACACCTTC.

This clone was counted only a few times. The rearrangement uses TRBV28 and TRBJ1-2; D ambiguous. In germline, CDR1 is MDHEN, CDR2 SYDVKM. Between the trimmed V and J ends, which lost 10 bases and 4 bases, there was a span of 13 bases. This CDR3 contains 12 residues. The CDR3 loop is CATNRRPYGYTF. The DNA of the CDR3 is TGTGCCACCAATCGCAGACCCTATGGCTACACCTTC.

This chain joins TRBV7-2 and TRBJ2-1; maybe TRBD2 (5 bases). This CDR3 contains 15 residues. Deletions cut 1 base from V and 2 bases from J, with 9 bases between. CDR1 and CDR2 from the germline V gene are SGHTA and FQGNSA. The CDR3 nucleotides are TGTGCCAGCAGCTTAGGAGGGATCACCTACAATGAGCAGTTCTTC. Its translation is CASSLGGITYNEQFF. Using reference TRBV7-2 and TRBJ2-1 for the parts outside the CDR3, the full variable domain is GAGVSQSPSNKVTEKGKDVELRCDPISGHTALYWYRQSLGQGLEFLIYFQGNSAPDKSGLPSDRFSAERTGGSVSTLTIQRTQQEDSAVYLCASSLGGITYNEQFFGPGTRLTVL.

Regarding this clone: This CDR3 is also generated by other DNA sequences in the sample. The CDR3 nucleotides are TGTGCCAGCAGTCCCCCAGGTAGCAATCAGCCCCAGCATTTT. Protein: CASSPPGSNQPQHF. The V and J genes are TRBV28 and TRBJ1-5; D is unclear. The CDR3 runs to 14 residues. Germline V gene lookup returns CDR1 MDHEN and CDR2 SYDVKM. With 5 bases removed from V and 0 bases from J, the gap between germline ends came to 8 bases.

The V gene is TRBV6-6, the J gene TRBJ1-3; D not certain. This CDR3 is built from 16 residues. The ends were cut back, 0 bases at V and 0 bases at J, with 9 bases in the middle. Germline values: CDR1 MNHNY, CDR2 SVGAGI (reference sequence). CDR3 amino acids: CASSYSIFSSGNTIYF. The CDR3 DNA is TGTGCCAGCAGTTACTCGATTTTCAGCTCTGGAAACACCATATATTTT.

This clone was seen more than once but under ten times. The CDR3 reads CASSPDRDAQYF. CDR3 nucleotides: TGTGCCAGCAGCCCCGACAGGGACGCGCAGTATTTT. The chain recombines TRBV5-4 with TRBJ2-3, with 7 positions matching TRBD1. Looked up from germline, CDR1 is SGHNT and CDR2 is YYREEE (reference sequence). The CDR3 consists of 12 residues. Unmatched junction bases numbered 6, after V lost 4 bases and J lost 10 bases. Looking up the rest from reference TRBV5-4 and TRBJ2-3 gives the full variable domain: ETGVTQSPTHLIKTRGQQVTLRCSSQSGHNTVSWYQQALGQGPQFIFQYYREEENGRGNFPPRFSGLQFPNYSSELNVNALELDDSALYLCASSPDRDAQYFGPGTRLTVL.

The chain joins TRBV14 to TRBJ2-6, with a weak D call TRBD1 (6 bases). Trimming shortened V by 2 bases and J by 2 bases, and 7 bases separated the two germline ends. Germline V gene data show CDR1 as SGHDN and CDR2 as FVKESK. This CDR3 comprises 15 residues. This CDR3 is CASSQQGTGANVLTF. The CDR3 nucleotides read TGTGCCAGCAGCCAACAGGGGACTGGGGCCAACGTCCTGACTTTC.

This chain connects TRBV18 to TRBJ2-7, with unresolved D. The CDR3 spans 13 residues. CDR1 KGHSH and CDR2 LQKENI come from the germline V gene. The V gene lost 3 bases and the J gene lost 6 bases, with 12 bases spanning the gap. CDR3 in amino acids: CASSPTAPSEQYF. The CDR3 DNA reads TGTGCCAGCTCACCCACAGCCCCCTCCGAGCAGTACTTC.

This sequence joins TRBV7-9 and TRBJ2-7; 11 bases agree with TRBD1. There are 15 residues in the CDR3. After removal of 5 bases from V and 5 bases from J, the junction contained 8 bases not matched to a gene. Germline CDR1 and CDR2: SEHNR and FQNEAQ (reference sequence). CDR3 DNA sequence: TGTGCCAGCAGCATTACCCGGGACAGGGGGAACGAGCAGTACTTC. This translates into CASSITRDRGNEQYF.

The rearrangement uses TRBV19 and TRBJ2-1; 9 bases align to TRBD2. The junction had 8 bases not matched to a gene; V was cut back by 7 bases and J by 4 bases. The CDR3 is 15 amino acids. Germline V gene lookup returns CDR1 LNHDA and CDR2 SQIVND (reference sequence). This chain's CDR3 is CASKTGLAGYNEQFF. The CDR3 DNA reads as TGTGCCAGTAAGACGGGGCTAGCGGGATACAATGAGCAGTTCTTC. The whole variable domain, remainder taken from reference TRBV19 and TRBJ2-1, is DGGITQSPKYLFRKEGQNVTLSCEQNLNHDAMYWYRQDPGQGLRLIYYSQIVNDFQKGDIAEGYSVSREKKESFPLTVTSAQKNPTAFYLCASKTGLAGYNEQFFGPGTRLTVL.

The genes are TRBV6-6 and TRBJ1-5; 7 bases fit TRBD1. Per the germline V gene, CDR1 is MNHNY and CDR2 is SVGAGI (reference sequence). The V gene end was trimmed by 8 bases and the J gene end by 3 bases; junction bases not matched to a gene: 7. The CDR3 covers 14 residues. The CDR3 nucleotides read TGTGCCAGCTCGGCAGGGGGTATCAATCAGCCCCAGCATTTT. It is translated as CASSAGGINQPQHF.

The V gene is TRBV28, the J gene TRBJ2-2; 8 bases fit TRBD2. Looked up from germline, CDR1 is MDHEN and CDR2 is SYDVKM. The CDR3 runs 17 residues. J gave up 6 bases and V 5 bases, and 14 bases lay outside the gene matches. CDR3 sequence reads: CASSPPGRAGESGELFF. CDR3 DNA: TGTGCCAGCAGTCCCCCCGGGAGGGCGGGTGAGTCCGGGGAGCTGTTTTTT.

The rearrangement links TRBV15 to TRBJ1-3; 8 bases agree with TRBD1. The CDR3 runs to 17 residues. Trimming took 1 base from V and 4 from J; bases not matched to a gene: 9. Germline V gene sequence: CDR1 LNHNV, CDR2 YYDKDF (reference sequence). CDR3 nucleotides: TGTGCCACCAGCAGAGGCCTCGGAGACAGGGGAGGAAACACCATATATTTT. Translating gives CATSRGLGDRGGNTIYF.